This TCR beta chain was recovered during a study of identical twins. Whole-study results and caveats: For zero-insertion analyses, partial confounding could come from invariant MAIT and iNKT cells. Carriage of fewer insertions was seen in abundant cord blood beta clonotypes, whereas memory repertoires showed none.

Each donor (without exception) was a healthy Caucasian. This clonotype was recorded at least ten times. Its antigen is unidentified. V shed 1 base and J 0 bases; nucleotides not matched to a gene: 1. Per the germline V gene, CDR1 is KGHDR and CDR2 is SFDVKD. CDR3 length: 16 amino acids. One entry per CDR3 protein, called by TCRdb with MiXCR from the 5' RACE reads. The sample holds some 96,000 distinct CDR3 sequences; about 5.6% are singletons and the top ten take around 12%. Material for sequencing was memory T cells sorted from blood. This receptor was taken from a woman aged 50 to 60 in good health. V is TRBV24-1 and J is TRBJ2-3; 9 positions agree with TRBD2. This CDR3 reads CATSDFTSGSTDTQYF. The CDR3 nucleotides are TGTGCCACCAGTGATTTCACTAGCGGGAGCACAGATACGCAGTATTTT.